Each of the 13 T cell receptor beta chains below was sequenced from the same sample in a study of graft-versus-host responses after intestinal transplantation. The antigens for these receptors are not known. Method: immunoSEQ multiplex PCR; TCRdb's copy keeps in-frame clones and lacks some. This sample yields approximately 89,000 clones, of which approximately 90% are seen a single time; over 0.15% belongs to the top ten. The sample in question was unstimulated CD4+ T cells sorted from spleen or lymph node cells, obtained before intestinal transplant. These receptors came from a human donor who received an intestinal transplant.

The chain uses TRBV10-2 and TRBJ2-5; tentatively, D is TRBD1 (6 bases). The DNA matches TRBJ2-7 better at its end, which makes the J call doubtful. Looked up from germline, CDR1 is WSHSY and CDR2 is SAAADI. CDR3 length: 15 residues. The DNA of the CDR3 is TGCGCCAGCATTTCACAGGGAATTCGTGGCTACGAGCAGTACTTC. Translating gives CASISQGIRGYEQYF.

Written as DNA, the CDR3 is TGTGCCAGCAGTGAAAGTCCCCCAGTGGATACGCAGTATTTT. It codes for CASSESPPVDTQYF. This chain connects TRBV25-1 to TRBJ2-3, with D uncertain. Trimming shortened V by 2 bases and J by 6 bases, and 12 bases separated the two germline ends. In germline, CDR1 is MGHDK, CDR2 SYGVNS. The CDR3 contains 14 residues.

For the CDR3, the DNA is TGTGCCAGCAGCTTTTGGACAGGGGTGAAGGCTGAAGCTTTCTTT. Its translation: CASSFWTGVKAEAFF. The chain links TRBV5-5 to TRBJ1-1; TRBD1 agrees at 9 bases. V was clipped by 2 bases and J by 6 bases; unmatched bases: 8. CDR3 size: 15 residues. CDR1 and CDR2 from the germline V gene are SGHKS and YYEKEE (reference sequence).

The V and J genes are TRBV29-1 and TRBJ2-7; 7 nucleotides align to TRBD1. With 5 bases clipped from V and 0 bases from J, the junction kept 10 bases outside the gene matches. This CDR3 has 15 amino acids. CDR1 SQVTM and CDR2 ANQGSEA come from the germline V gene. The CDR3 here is CSVKVGQMSSYEQYF. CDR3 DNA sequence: TGCAGCGTTAAGGTGGGACAGATGAGCTCCTACGAGCAGTACTTC.

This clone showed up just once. The CDR3 DNA is TGTGCCAGTAGTATAAAACCCTCGGGACTAGCGGGACACGAGCAGTACTTC. Translated: CASSIKPSGLAGHEQYF. V gene TRBV19 combines with J gene TRBJ2-7; 13 positions match TRBD2. The CDR3 has 17 residues. V lost 2 bases to trimming and J lost 5 bases; unmatched junction nucleotides: 9. The V gene's germline CDR1 is LNHDA and CDR2 SQIVND (reference sequence).

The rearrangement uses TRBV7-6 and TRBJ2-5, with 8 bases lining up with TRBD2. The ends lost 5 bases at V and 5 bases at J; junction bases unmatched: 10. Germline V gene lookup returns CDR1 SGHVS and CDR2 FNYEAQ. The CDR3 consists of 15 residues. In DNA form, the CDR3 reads TGTGCCAGCAGCAGGAAAGCGGGAGTGGGTGAGACCCAGTACTTC. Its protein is CASSRKAGVGETQYF.

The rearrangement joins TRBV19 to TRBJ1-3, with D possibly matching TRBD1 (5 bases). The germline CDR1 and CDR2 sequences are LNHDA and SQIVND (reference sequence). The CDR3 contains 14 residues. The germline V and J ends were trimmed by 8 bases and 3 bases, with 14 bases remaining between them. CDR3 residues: CASCTGSVGNTIYF. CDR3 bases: TGTGCCAGTTGCACAGGTTCGGTTGGAAACACCATATATTTT.

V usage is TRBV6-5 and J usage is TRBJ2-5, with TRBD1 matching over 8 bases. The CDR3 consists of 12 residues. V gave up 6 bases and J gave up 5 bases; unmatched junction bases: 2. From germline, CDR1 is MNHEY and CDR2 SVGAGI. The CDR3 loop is CASRDRAETQYF. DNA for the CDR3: TGTGCCAGCAGGGACAGGGCTGAGACCCAGTACTTC.

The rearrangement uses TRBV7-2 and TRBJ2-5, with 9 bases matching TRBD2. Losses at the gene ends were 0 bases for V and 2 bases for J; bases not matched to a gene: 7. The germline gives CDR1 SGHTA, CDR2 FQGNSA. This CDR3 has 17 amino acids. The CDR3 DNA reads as TGTGCCAGCAGCTTAGCAGTACTAGCGGGTAGACAAGAGACCCAGTACTTC. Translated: CASSLAVLAGRQETQYF.

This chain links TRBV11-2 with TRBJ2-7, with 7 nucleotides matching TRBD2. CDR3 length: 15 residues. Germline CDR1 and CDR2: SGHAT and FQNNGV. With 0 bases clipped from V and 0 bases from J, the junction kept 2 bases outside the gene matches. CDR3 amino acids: CASSLDGGSSYEQYF. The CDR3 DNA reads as TGTGCCAGCAGCTTAGACGGCGGGAGCTCCTACGAGCAGTACTTC.

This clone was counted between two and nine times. The CDR3 DNA reads TGTGCCAGCCGATACTCTTCCGGGACTAGCACCACCACCGGGGAGCTGTTTTTT. This gives the protein CASRYSSGTSTTTGELFF. This chain connects TRBV5-5 to TRBJ2-2; 9 positions match TRBD2. The germline gives CDR1 SGHKS, CDR2 YYEKEE (reference sequence). There are 18 residues in the CDR3. V trimming: 7 bases; J trimming: 4 bases; junction bases outside the gene matches: 17. Drawing the rest from reference TRBV5-5 and TRBJ2-2, the complete variable domain is DAGVTQSPTHLIKTRGQQVTLRCSPISGHKSVSWYQQVLGQGPQFIFQYYEKEERGRGNFPDRFSARQFPNYSSELNVNALLLGDSALYLCASRYSSGTSTTTGELFFGEGSRLTVL.

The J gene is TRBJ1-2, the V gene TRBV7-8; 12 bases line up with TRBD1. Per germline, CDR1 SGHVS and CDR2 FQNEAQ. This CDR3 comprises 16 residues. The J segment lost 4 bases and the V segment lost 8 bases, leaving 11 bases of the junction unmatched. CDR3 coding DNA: TGTGCCAGCGCCCCCGGGACAGGGGGCATCGCCTATGGCTACACCTTC. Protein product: CASAPGTGGIAYGYTF.

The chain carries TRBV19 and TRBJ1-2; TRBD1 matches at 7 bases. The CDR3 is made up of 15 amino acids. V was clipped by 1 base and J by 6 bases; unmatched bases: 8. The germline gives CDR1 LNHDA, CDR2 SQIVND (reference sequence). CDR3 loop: CASSIVGRGYNGYTF. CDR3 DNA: TGTGCCAGTAGTATAGTGGGCAGGGGGTACAATGGCTACACCTTC.